This section outlines one T cell receptor beta chain sequence together with its context. Its antigen is as yet unknown. The entry originates in a study of siplizumab effects on memory and regulatory T cells. Overall study findings and caveats: Memory T cells appeared less diverse than naive cells, which seemed to contribute substantially to alloresponse. Siplizumab significantly lowered the alloreactive sequences that could be traced to unstimulated CD4+ memory cells.

Using immunoSEQ multiplex PCR, the repertoire was profiled, and TCRdb retains in-frame clones only, with some absent. The sample consists of 50,000 to 75,000 clones, roughly 85% of them appearing once. Sequenced sample: memory CD4+ T cells sorted from blood. This sequence was found in a human donor in good health.

The CDR3 DNA reads TGTGCCAGCATTCCACCCCCGGGAGCGGGGGTGAGGGCCCAGCATTTT. Protein: CASIPPPGAGVRAQHF. V gene TRBV6-7 combines with J gene TRBJ1-5; D perhaps matches TRBD1 (5 bases). TRBV6-7 is marked as an open reading frame, function uncertain. Deletions cut 7 bases from V and 11 bases from J, with 27 bases between. The CDR3 loop spans 16 amino acids.